A selection of T cell receptor beta chains follows, all from one sample in a study of blood T cell repertoires in COVID-19. Produced via immunoSEQ multiplex PCR; TCRdb's table is partial and in-frame only. Of 65,000 to 100,000 clones in the sample, approximately 80% were seen once. The sequenced material came from peripheral blood. These receptors came from a human donor in a cohort sampled during active COVID-19. The CDR3 runs from the conserved cysteine through the conserved F or W. Fields, in order: clone size, J gene, V gene, D gene, CDR3 DNA, CDR3 protein. A D gene is named only where the DNA matches it firmly. The size entry is marked missing in some rows and otherwise reads once, few, many or a size class.

>NA|TRBJ1-2|TRBV18|NA
TGTGCCAGCTCACCCGACCACCTAGCGAACTATGGCTACACCTTC
CASSPDHLANYGYTF
>NA|TRBJ2-1|TRBV5-1|NA
TGCGCCAGCAGCTTGGCCCAGGCCTCGATGAATGAGCAGTTCTTC
CASSLAQASMNEQFF
>NA|TRBJ2-1|TRBV5-1|TRBD2
TGCGCCAGCAGCTTGAGGGCTAGCGGGGGCTCCTACAATGAGCAGTTCTTC
CASSLRASGGSYNEQFF
>NA|TRBJ1-1|TRBV18|NA
TGTGCCAGCTCTCGGCAGGGTATCACTGAAGCTTTCTTT
CASSRQGITEAFF
>NA|TRBJ2-6|TRBV2|NA
TGTGCCAGCAGGAGTCCACCCCTAGTGGCTGGGGCCAACGTCCTGACTTTC
CASRSPPLVAGANVLTF
>NA|TRBJ2-5|TRBV6-5|TRBD1
TGTGCCGCCGAGAGGGGGCCCCAAGAGACCCAGTACTTC
CAAERGPQETQYF
>NA|TRBJ2-7|TRBV7-3|NA
TGTGCCAGCAGCTTATTTGGGGGCCCGACCTACGAGCAGTACTTC
CASSLFGGPTYEQYF
>NA|TRBJ2-2|TRBV18|TRBD1
TGTGCCAGCTCACCGCTACAGGGGGCGCCCACCGGGGAGCTGTTTTTT
CASSPLQGAPTGELFF
>few|TRBJ1-6|TRBV7-8|TRBD1
TGTGCCAGCAGTCCCGGACAGGGATATAATTCACCCCTCCACTTT
CASSPGQGYNSPLHF
>NA|TRBJ1-2|TRBV19|TRBD1
TGTGCCACCCCGGACAGGGACTATGGCTACACCTTC
CATPDRDYGYTF
>NA|TRBJ2-3|TRBV6-6|TRBD2
TGTGCCAGCAGTACCCCCCTAGCGGGGGCCACAGATACGCAGTATTTT
CASSTPLAGATDTQYF
>NA|TRBJ1-1|TRBV28|TRBD1
TGTGCCAGCAGTTTGGCAGGGGGAGACACTGAAGCTTTCTTT
CASSLAGGDTEAFF
>NA|TRBJ2-7|TRBV5-6|NA
TGTGCCAGCAGCTTTGATGGGCAGGGAAGCGAGCAGTACTTC
CASSFDGQGSEQYF
>NA|TRBJ2-1|TRBV4-1|TRBD2
TGCGCCAGCAGCCTCGGGGATAGCGGGGGGGCAGATGAGCAGTTCTTC
CASSLGDSGGADEQFF
>NA|TRBJ2-3|TRBV28|NA
TGTGCCAGCAGCCTCGTTGGGGGCTATAACACAGATACGCAGTATTTT
CASSLVGGYNTDTQYF
>NA|TRBJ1-3|TRBV5-6|NA
TGTGCCAGCAGCTTGTCCGGAAGCAGGTACTCTGGAAACACCATATATTTT
CASSLSGSRYSGNTIYF
>NA|TRBJ2-3|TRBV29-1|TRBD2
TGCAGCGTTACTAGCGGGGCCCCTAGCACAGATACGCAGTATTTT
CSVTSGAPSTDTQYF
>NA|TRBJ1-2|TRBV12-5|NA
TGTGCTAGTGGTTTGGTACTGATTTCAGACGACCGGGGAACTAACTATGGCTACACCTTC
CASGLVLISDDRGTNYGYTF
>NA|TRBJ2-1|TRBV9|TRBD1
TGTGCCAGCAGCGTAGGGGACAGGGTTCCCTACAATGAGCAGTTCTTC
CASSVGDRVPYNEQFF
>NA|TRBJ2-7|TRBV2|TRBD1
TGTGCCAGCAGGGACAGGGAATTGATAAACGAGCAGTACTTC
CASRDRELINEQYF
>NA|TRBJ2-3|TRBV6-5|NA
TGTGCCAGCAGTTATGCGAGACCAGAGGGGGCAGATACGCAGTATTTT
CASSYARPEGADTQYF
>NA|TRBJ1-2|TRBV6-5|NA
TGTGCCAGCAGTCACAGGGACAACTACTATGGCTACACCTTC
CASSHRDNYYGYTF
>NA|TRBJ1-1|TRBV5-1|NA
TGCGCCAGCAGCTTAGTGGGGGCGAACACTGAAGCTTTCTTT
CASSLVGANTEAFF
>NA|TRBJ2-7|TRBV2|TRBD2
TGTGCCAGCAGGGACCCTAGCGGTACATTGGAGCAGTACTTC
CASRDPSGTLEQYF
>once|TRBJ1-5|TRBV20-1|NA
TGCAGTGCTAGTTGGAGGGATCAGCCCCAGCATTTT
CSASWRDQPQHF
>NA|TRBJ2-3|TRBV5-1|TRBD2
TGCGCCAGCAGCTTGGGACCGGGGGGATCGGATACGCAGTATTTT
CASSLGPGGSDTQYF